A selection of T cell receptor beta chains follows, all from one sample in a study of blood T cell repertoires in COVID-19. Profiling relied on immunoSEQ multiplex PCR, and the TCRdb table lists in-frame clones only, not all of them. The table lists 300,000 to 350,000 clones, roughly nine tenths of them singletons. Sequences were obtained from PBMCs or T cells enriched from blood (not recorded which). These receptor sequences come from a woman younger than 45 who had been exposed to COVID-19. Each CDR3 is given with its conserved first and last residue. D genes are given only for firm matches. Expanded clones are given a class, and other clones once, few, many or no size at all.

j_gene,v_gene,d_gene,abundance,CDR3aa,CDR3nt
TRBJ2-5,TRBV7-9,TRBD2,-,CASSPGGLAVQETQYF,TGTGCCAGCAGCCCCGGGGGACTAGCGGTCCAAGAGACCCAGTACTTC
TRBJ2-1,TRBV9,-,-,CASSVSGSYNEQFF,TGTGCCAGCAGCGTTAGCGGATCCTACAATGAGCAGTTCTTC
TRBJ2-7,TRBV21-1,-,-,CASSKALTSGASSEQYF,TGTGCCAGCAGCAAAGCCTTGACTAGCGGGGCTAGTTCCGAGCAGTACTTC
TRBJ1-1,TRBV7-3,-,-,CASSLAGVDTEAFF,TGTGCCAGCAGCTTAGCGGGAGTGGACACTGAAGCTTTCTTT
TRBJ1-2,TRBV24-1,TRBD1,-,CATSDARDRAYGYTF,TGTGCCACCAGTGACGCCCGGGACAGGGCCTATGGCTACACCTTC
TRBJ1-1,TRBV5-1,-,-,CASSLAGGNTEAFF,TGCGCCAGCAGCTTGGCCGGGGGGAACACTGAAGCTTTCTTT
TRBJ2-7,TRBV29-1,TRBD2,-,CSVGGLAGGYYEQYF,TGCAGCGTCGGGGGCCTAGCGGGGGGTTACTACGAGCAGTACTTC
TRBJ2-5,TRBV3-1/TRBV3-2,TRBD2,-,CASSQAGGKETQYF,TGTGCCAGCAGCCAGGCCGGGGGGAAAGAGACCCAGTACTTC
TRBJ1-5,TRBV19,TRBD1,-,CASRTGGSNQPQHF,TGTGCCAGTAGGACAGGGGGCAGCAATCAGCCCCAGCATTTT
TRBJ1-4,TRBV6-5,TRBD1,-,CASRTGVGEKLFF,TGTGCCAGCAGAACAGGGGTGGGGGAAAAACTGTTTTTT
TRBJ2-3,TRBV10-3,-,-,CAISEGHRTDTQYF,TGTGCCATCAGTGAAGGACATCGCACAGATACGCAGTATTTT
TRBJ1-1,TRBV7-9,-,-,CASSLSRETEAFF,TGTGCCAGCAGCTTAAGTAGAGAGACTGAAGCTTTCTTT
TRBJ1-5,TRBV7-8,-,few,CASSSRDSNQPQHF,TGTGCCAGCAGCTCCCGGGACTCCAATCAGCCCCAGCATTTT
TRBJ1-1,TRBV6-4,-,-,CASRAGKNTEAFF,TGTGCCAGCAGGGCCGGGAAGAACACTGAAGCTTTCTTT
TRBJ1-2,TRBV30,TRBD1,-,CAYLGQGAINYGYTF,TGTGCCTACTTGGGACAGGGGGCGATTAACTATGGCTACACCTTC
TRBJ2-3,TRBV24-1,-,-,CATSEQGSISTDTQYF,TGTGCCACCAGTGAGCAGGGGAGCATTAGCACAGATACGCAGTATTTT
TRBJ2-7,TRBV5-1,-,-,CASSPNHHEQYF,TGCGCCAGCAGCCCTAACCACCACGAGCAGTACTTC
TRBJ1-2,TRBV24-1,TRBD1,-,CATSARTGEGYTF,TGTGCCACCAGTGCCCGGACAGGGGAAGGCTACACCTTC
TRBJ1-1,TRBV4-3,TRBD1,-,CASSQDPGGANTEAFF,TGCGCCAGCAGCCAAGATCCAGGGGGCGCGAACACTGAAGCTTTCTTT
TRBJ2-7,TRBV5-5,-,-,CASSFRFGLDRTAYEQYF,TGTGCCAGCAGCTTTCGATTCGGCCTCGACAGGACCGCCTACGAGCAGTACTTC
TRBJ2-5,TRBV3-1/TRBV3-2,-,-,CASRGSRDFQETQYF,TGTGCCAGCAGGGGATCGAGGGACTTCCAAGAGACCCAGTACTTC
TRBJ1-1,TRBV29-1,TRBD1,-,CSVSRDRGLSNTEAFF,TGCAGCGTTTCCCGGGACAGGGGGCTTTCGAACACTGAAGCTTTCTTT
TRBJ1-5,TRBV4-2,-,-,CASSQDRVGQPQHF,TGTGCCAGCAGCCAAGACAGGGTAGGCCAGCCCCAGCATTTT
TRBJ1-2,TRBV7-9,TRBD1,-,CASSPRGQGTGGAYGYTF,TGTGCCAGCAGCCCGAGGGGGCAAGGGACAGGGGGTGCCTATGGCTACACCTTC
TRBJ1-5,TRBV19,-,once,CASSQLTVGNQPQHF,TGTGCCAGTAGTCAATTGACAGTGGGCAATCAGCCCCAGCATTTT
TRBJ2-1,TRBV27,-,-,CASSLGPSEQFF,TGTGCCAGCAGTTTAGGGCCGTCCGAGCAGTTCTTC
TRBJ2-1,TRBV27,TRBD1,-,CASSLTGGTYNEQFF,TGTGCCAGCAGTTTGACAGGGGGCACCTACAATGAGCAGTTCTTC
TRBJ2-3,TRBV5-1,TRBD2,-,CASSLFHAGGTTATQYF,TGCGCCAGCAGCCTGTTCCACGCGGGGGGGACCACAGCTACGCAGTATTTT
TRBJ1-6,TRBV6-5,TRBD1,-,CASGQDNSPLHF,TGTGCCAGCGGACAGGATAATTCACCCCTCCACTTT
TRBJ1-1,TRBV10-3,-,-,CAAKTSEGTEAFF,TGTGCCGCGAAGACTTCCGAGGGCACTGAAGCTTTCTTT